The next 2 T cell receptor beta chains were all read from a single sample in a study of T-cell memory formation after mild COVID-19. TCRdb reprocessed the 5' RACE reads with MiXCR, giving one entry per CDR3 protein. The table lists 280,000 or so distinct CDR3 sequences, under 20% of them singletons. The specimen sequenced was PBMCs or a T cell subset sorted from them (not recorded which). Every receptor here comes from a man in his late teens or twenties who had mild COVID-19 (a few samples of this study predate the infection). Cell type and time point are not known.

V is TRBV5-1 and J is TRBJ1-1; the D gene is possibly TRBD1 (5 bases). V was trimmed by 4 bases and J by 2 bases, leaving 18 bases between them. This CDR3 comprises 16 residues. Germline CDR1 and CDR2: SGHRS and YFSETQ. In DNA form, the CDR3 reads TGCGCCAGCAGCCAAGCGGGGGTCAGGCGAAACACTGAAGCTTTCTTT. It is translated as CASSQAGVRRNTEAFF.

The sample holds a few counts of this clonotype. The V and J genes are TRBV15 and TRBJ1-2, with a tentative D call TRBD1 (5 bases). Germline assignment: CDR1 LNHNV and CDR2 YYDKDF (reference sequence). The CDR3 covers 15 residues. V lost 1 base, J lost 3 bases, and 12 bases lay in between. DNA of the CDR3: TGTGCCACCAGCAGAGGCCGTGACAGCCACTATGGCTACACCTTC. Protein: CATSRGRDSHYGYTF.